The clone carrying this TCR beta chain was counted only a few times. No antigen is known for it. Unique molecular identifiers were present on the cDNA, which also gained a universal primer site by template switching. Each CDR3 protein gets one entry after TCRdb re-called the 5' RACE reads with MiXCR. Here the sample spans about 430,000 distinct CDR3 sequences, approximately 17% being singletons. The J segment lost 1 base and the V segment lost 2 bases, leaving 4 bases of the junction unmatched. This CDR3 has 16 residues. In germline, CDR1 is SGHRS, CDR2 YFSETQ. This entry comes from a study of identical twins. Study-level findings and limits: It was possible that invariant MAIT and iNKT cells partly confounded the zero-insertion analyses. Donors were not followed over many years; analysis was cross-sectional.

The sequenced sample was naive T cells sorted from blood. V gene TRBV5-1 combines with J gene TRBJ2-1; 9 bases are a match to TRBD2. This sequence was found in a man aged 45-60 years in good health. The CDR3 sequence is CASSLTAGGSYNEQFF. The CDR3 region has the DNA TGCGCCAGCAGCTTAACGGCGGGGGGGTCCTACAATGAGCAGTTCTTC.